This T cell receptor (beta chain) was found in a study of Ad26.COV2.S vaccination and SARS-CoV-2 variants. A word on this clone: Its target is not known.

CDR3 size: 16 residues. Repertoires were generated with immunoSEQ multiplex PCR, while TCRdb's copy carries only in-frame clones and drops some. The sample has approximately 420,000 clones; roughly 88% are singletons. The treatment here: over 15 received Ad26.COV2.S at low or high dose, single or two shots; five or six received placebo; per-sample allocation not given. Samples analyzed were those drawn on day 63 after the first vaccine or placebo injection. Whole-study results and caveats: Similar non-spike TCR breadth was observed in recipients of vaccine and of placebo.

J is TRBJ2-7 and V is TRBV21-1; no DNA check was done on the table's D call, TRBD2. TRBV21-1 is termed a pseudogene. The starting material was peripheral blood, obtained in a trial of Ad26.COV2.S vaccine versus placebo. The clonotype comes from a person between 18 and 65 years old who received the Ad26.COV2.S COVID-19 vaccine or a placebo. CDR3 DNA: TGTGCCAGCAGCAGGAGTAGGACTAGCGGGGACCACGAGCAGTACTTC. Protein: CASSRSRTSGDHEQYF.